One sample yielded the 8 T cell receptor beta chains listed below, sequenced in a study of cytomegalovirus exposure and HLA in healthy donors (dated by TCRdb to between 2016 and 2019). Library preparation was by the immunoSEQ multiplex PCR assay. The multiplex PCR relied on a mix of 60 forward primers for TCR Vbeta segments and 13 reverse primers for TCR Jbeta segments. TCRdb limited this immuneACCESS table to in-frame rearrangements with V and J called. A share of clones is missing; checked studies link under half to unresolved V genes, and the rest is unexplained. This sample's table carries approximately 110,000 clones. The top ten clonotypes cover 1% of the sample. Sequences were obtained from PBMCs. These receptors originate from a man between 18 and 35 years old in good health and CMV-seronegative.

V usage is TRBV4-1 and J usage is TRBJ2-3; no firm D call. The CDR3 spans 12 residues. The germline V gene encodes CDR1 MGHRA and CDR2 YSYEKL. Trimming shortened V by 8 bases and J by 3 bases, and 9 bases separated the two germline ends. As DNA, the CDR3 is TGCGCCAGCTCACATTATACAGATACGCAGTATTTT. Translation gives CASSHYTDTQYF.

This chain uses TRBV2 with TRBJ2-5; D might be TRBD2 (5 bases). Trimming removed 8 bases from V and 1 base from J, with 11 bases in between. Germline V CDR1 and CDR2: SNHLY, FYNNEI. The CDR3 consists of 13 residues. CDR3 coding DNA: TGTGCCAGCGAGGGTTGGGGCCAAGAGACCCAGTACTTC. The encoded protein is CASEGWGQETQYF.

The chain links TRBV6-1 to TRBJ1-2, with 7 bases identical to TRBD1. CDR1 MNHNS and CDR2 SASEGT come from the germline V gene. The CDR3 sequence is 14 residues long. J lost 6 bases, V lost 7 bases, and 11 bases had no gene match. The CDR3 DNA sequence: TGTGCCAGCAATATCCGGGACAGAGGACATGGCTACACCTTC. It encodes CASNIRDRGHGYTF.

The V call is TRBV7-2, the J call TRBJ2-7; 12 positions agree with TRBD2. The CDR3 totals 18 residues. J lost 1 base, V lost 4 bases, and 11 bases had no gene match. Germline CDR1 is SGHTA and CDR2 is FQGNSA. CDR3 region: CASSSLNLAGGGSYEQYF. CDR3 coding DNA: TGTGCCAGCAGCTCCCTTAACCTAGCGGGAGGGGGGTCCTACGAGCAGTACTTC.

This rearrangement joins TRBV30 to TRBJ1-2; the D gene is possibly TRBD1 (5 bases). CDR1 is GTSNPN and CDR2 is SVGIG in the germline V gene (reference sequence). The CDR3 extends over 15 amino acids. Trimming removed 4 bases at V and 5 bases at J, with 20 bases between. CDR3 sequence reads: CAWIPGLLNRYGYTF. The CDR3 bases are TGTGCCTGGATACCGGGACTTCTCAACCGATATGGCTACACCTTC.

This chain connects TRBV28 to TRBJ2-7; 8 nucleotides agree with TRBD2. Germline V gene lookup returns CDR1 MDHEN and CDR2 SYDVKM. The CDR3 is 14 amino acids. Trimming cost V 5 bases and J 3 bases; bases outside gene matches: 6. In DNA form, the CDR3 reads TGTGCCAGCAGTCCTCCTAGCGGGTACTACGAGCAGTACTTC. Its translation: CASSPPSGYYEQYF.

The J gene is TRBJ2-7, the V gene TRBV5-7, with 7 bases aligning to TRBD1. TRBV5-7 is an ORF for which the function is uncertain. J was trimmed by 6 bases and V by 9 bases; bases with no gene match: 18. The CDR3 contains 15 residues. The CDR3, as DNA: TGTGCCAACCGGACAGGAAAGGGGTCATTCAGCGAGCAGTACTTC. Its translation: CANRTGKGSFSEQYF.

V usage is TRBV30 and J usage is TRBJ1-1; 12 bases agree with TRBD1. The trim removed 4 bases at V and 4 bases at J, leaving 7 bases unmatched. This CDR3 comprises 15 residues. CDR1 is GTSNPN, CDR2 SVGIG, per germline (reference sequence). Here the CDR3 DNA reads TGTGCCTGGAACCGGGACAGGGGGCTCGGCACTGAAGCTTTCTTT. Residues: CAWNRDRGLGTEAFF.